The 27 T cell receptor beta chains in this list originate from one sample, sequenced in a study of shared clonotypes between healthy human individuals. Repertoires were generated with immunoSEQ multiplex PCR, while TCRdb's copy carries only in-frame clones and drops some. Among hundreds of thousands of clones, around 80% were seen once, and the ten largest hold about 11%. Sequenced input: PBMCs. The receptors here all came from a woman in her thirties or forties in good health. Some clones in this sample may be carry-over from other donors' samples.

This rearrangement joins TRBV6-1 to TRBJ2-7; D might be TRBD1 or TRBD2, each matching 5 bases. Between the trimmed V and J ends, which lost 3 bases and 6 bases, there was a span of 12 bases. The CDR3 is 13 residues long. The germline V gene has CDR1 MNHNS and CDR2 SASEGT. CDR3 sequence (DNA): TGTGCCAGCAGTGATGGGACGCTAGGCGAGCAGTACTTC. This encodes CASSDGTLGEQYF.

J is TRBJ2-7 and V is TRBV7-9, with D maybe TRBD1 (5 bases). V lost 6 bases, J lost 3 bases, and 9 bases lay in between. Germline-derived CDR1 and CDR2 are SEHNR and FQNEAQ (reference sequence). CDR3 size: 12 residues. CDR3 bases: TGTGCCAGCAGTCGCCAGGGCTACGAGCAGTACTTC. Its translation is CASSRQGYEQYF.

Ten or more counts support this clone. Other DNA sequences in the same sample also yield this CDR3. The chain uses TRBV7-2 and TRBJ2-2; 7 positions match TRBD2. With V trimmed by 4 bases and J by 6 bases, 5 bases remained unmatched. The CDR3 spans 14 residues. Per germline, CDR1 SGHTA and CDR2 FQGNSA. The CDR3 here is CASSSRAGSGELFF. The CDR3 DNA follows: TGTGCCAGCAGCTCACGAGCGGGATCCGGGGAGCTGTTTTTT.

The chain joins TRBV2 to TRBJ2-3; 8 nucleotides line up with TRBD2. Germline CDR1 SNHLY, CDR2 FYNNEI. The CDR3 consists of 15 residues. V dropped 4 bases and J dropped 1; count of bases not matched to a gene: 4. CDR3 amino acids: CASSVLAVGTDTQYF. For the CDR3, the DNA is TGTGCCAGCAGTGTACTAGCGGTGGGCACAGATACGCAGTATTTT.

V is TRBV7-8 and J is TRBJ2-7; TRBD1 might be the D (6 bases). Per germline, CDR1 SGHVS and CDR2 FQNEAQ. This CDR3 spans 15 amino acids. Trimming removed 5 bases from V and 5 bases from J, with 19 bases in between. CDR3 DNA sequence: TGTGCCAGCAGCCACTTTTCCTCCAGGGGTCACGAGCAGTACTTC. The encoded protein is CASSHFSSRGHEQYF.

This clone has a single count. V gene TRBV30 combines with J gene TRBJ2-5, with TRBD2 identical over 15 bases. Germline CDR1 GTSNPN, CDR2 SVGIG (reference sequence). This CDR3 has 14 amino acids. V shed 3 bases and J 7 bases; nucleotides not matched to a gene: 3. The CDR3 loop reads CAWSKGLAGGTQYF. The CDR3 DNA reads as TGTGCCTGGAGCAAGGGACTAGCGGGGGGGACCCAGTACTTC.

This clone was recorded once. The CDR3, as DNA: TGTGCCTGGGCACAGGGACCCTACGAGCAGTACTTC. It encodes CAWAQGPYEQYF. This rearrangement joins TRBV30 to TRBJ2-7; D possibly corresponds to TRBD1 (6 bases). CDR1 GTSNPN and CDR2 SVGIG come from the germline V gene (reference sequence). The CDR3 extends over 12 amino acids. V was pared by 5 bases and J by 2 bases, with 10 bases between. The entire variable domain, with the rest obtained from reference TRBV30 and TRBJ2-7, is as follows: SQTIHQWPATLVQPVGSPLSLECTVEGTSNPNLYWYRQAAGRGLQLLFYSVGIGQISSEVPQNLSASRPQDRQFILSSKKLLLSDSGFYLCAWAQGPYEQYFGPGTRLTVT.

This clone was found once. This sequence joins TRBV7-9 and TRBJ1-5; D is possibly TRBD1 (6 bases). V lost 9 bases and J 2 bases, leaving 11 bases between the germline ends. Germline V CDR1 and CDR2: SEHNR, FQNEAQ (reference sequence). The CDR3 length is 13 residues. The CDR3 DNA follows: TGTGCCAGTGCCGCAGGGGGCAATCAGCCCCAGCATTTT. It translates to CASAAGGNQPQHF.

This chain joins TRBV28 and TRBJ1-3, with no clear D. The CDR3 is 15 residues long. The germline gives CDR1 MDHEN, CDR2 SYDVKM. Trimming pared 7 bases from V and 4 bases from J, leaving 17 bases between. CDR3 bases: TGTGCCAGCATCAGTGGAGCAGGCGGGGGAAACACCATATATTTT. Its protein product is CASISGAGGGNTIYF.

About this clone itself: This CDR3 is also generated by other DNA sequences in the sample. The V gene is TRBV28, the J gene TRBJ2-7; D gene ambiguous. Germline CDR1 and CDR2: MDHEN and SYDVKM. The V end lost 2 bases, the J end lost 0 bases, and 2 bases lay between the germline ends. This CDR3 is 12 amino acids long. The CDR3 spells CASSLSSYEQYF. The CDR3 DNA reads as TGTGCCAGCAGTTTAAGCTCCTACGAGCAGTACTTC.

About this clone: The same CDR3 can be traced to other DNA sequences in this sample. The V and J genes are TRBV4-1 and TRBJ2-5; D is unresolved. CDR3 length: 13 amino acids. From germline, CDR1 is MGHRA and CDR2 YSYEKL. V lost 4 bases to trimming and J lost 2 bases, with 8 bases between them. CDR3 in amino acids: CASSRGQQETQYF. CDR3 in DNA: TGCGCCAGCAGCCGCGGCCAACAAGAGACCCAGTACTTC.

The chain uses TRBV4-2 and TRBJ2-7; the match to TRBD2 covers 12 bases. In germline, CDR1 is LGHNA, CDR2 YNFKEQ. V lost 5 bases and J lost 3; bases outside the gene matches: 8. The CDR3 is 16 residues long. The CDR3, as DNA: TGTGCCAGCAGCAGAACCGGGACTAGCGGGTTCTACGAGCAGTACTTC. Protein sequence: CASSRTGTSGFYEQYF.

V and J are TRBV18 and TRBJ1-2; possible D gene TRBD1, 6 bases. The germline V gene encodes CDR1 KGHSH and CDR2 LQKENI. The length of the CDR3 is 15 residues. The V end lost 3 bases, the J end lost 0 bases, and 11 bases lay between the germline ends. CDR3 sequence: CASSPQTGSNYGYTF. Written as DNA, the CDR3 is TGTGCCAGCTCACCCCAGACAGGCTCTAACTATGGCTACACCTTC.

The chain uses TRBV11-2 and TRBJ1-4; TRBD1 aligns across 7 bases. Germline V gives CDR1 SGHAT, CDR2 FQNNGV. J gave up 9 bases and V 1 base, and 8 bases lay outside the gene matches. The CDR3 totals 15 residues. CDR3 amino acids: CASSLVKGAQKKLFF. DNA for the CDR3: TGTGCCAGCAGCTTAGTGAAGGGGGCGCAAAAAAAACTGTTTTTT.

This chain joins TRBV5-4 and TRBJ2-5; 11 bases match TRBD1. The CDR3 has 16 amino acids. Germline loops: CDR1 SGHNT, CDR2 YYREEE (reference sequence). Trimming removed 3 bases from V and 2 bases from J; junction bases left unmatched: 6. CDR3 sequence: CASSSGGQGEQETQYF. The CDR3, as DNA: TGTGCCAGCAGCTCAGGGGGACAGGGGGAGCAAGAGACCCAGTACTTC.

The chain is built from TRBV19 and TRBJ1-5; D remains unclear. This CDR3 has 13 residues. Germline CDR1 LNHDA, CDR2 SQIVND (reference sequence). The germline V and J ends were trimmed by 3 bases and 1 base, with 4 bases remaining between them. The CDR3 DNA reads TGTGCCAGTAGTATGTGGAGCAATCAGCCCCAGCATTTT. It translates to CASSMWSNQPQHF.

The V and J genes are TRBV19 and TRBJ2-7, with 7 bases lining up with TRBD1. CDR3 size: 13 residues. V was clipped by 7 bases and J by 4 bases; unmatched bases: 7. The germline V gene encodes CDR1 LNHDA and CDR2 SQIVND (reference sequence). The CDR3 protein is CASTPTGQYEQYF. CDR3 coding DNA: TGTGCCAGTACCCCGACAGGGCAGTACGAGCAGTACTTC.

Many counts were recorded for this clone. The rearrangement uses TRBV18 and TRBJ1-2; maybe TRBD1 (6 bases). This CDR3 region has 15 residues. V gave up 6 bases and J gave up 6 bases, with 20 bases separating them. In germline, CDR1 is KGHSH, CDR2 LQKENI. As DNA, the CDR3 is TGTGCCAGCTCTCCCACGGCGGCAGGGGAAAATGGCTACACCTTC. Residues: CASSPTAAGENGYTF.

The genes are TRBV7-2 and TRBJ2-1; tentatively, D is TRBD1 or TRBD2 (5 bases each). Between the trimmed V and J ends, which lost 3 bases and 2 bases, there was a span of 17 bases. The CDR3 totals 17 residues. Germline V gene sequence: CDR1 SGHTA, CDR2 FQGNSA. This chain's CDR3 is CASSFRGARAAYNEQFF. CDR3 in DNA: TGTGCCAGCAGCTTCCGGGGCGCGAGGGCGGCCTACAATGAGCAGTTCTTC.

Details on this clone: A much larger clonotype is one base distant, so this may be a read error. The sample contains more than one DNA sequence encoding this CDR3. CDR3 loop: CAWLDGGYGYTF. The CDR3 DNA follows: TGTGCCTGGCTGGACGGCGGCTATGGCTATACCTTC. This sequence joins TRBV30 and TRBJ1-2; D gene unclear. This CDR3 is 12 amino acids long. Germline lookup yields CDR1 GTSNPN and CDR2 SVGIG (reference sequence).

The rearrangement joins TRBV5-1 to TRBJ2-3; 9 bases are a match to TRBD2. Germline V gives CDR1 SGHRS, CDR2 YFSETQ. V trimming: 1 base; J trimming: 4 bases; junction bases outside the gene matches: 7. The CDR3 covers 16 residues. In DNA form, the CDR3 reads TGCGCCAGCAGCTTGTTAGATGCGGGAGGGCCAGATACGCAGTATTTT. Amino acids: CASSLLDAGGPDTQYF.

Concerning this clone: In the same sample, other DNA sequences code for this CDR3. V gene TRBV5-4 combines with J gene TRBJ1-1; 8 bases fit TRBD1. This CDR3 contains 14 residues. V shed 4 bases, J shed 1 base, and the junction held 3 bases outside the gene matches. Germline CDR1 and CDR2: SGHNT and YYREEE (reference sequence). The CDR3 region has the DNA TGTGCCAGCAGCACCGGACAGGGGAACACTGAAGCTTTCTTT. Translation: CASSTGQGNTEAFF.

The chain couples TRBV28 to TRBJ2-3; D remains ambiguous. The CDR3 extends over 15 amino acids. Germline-derived CDR1 and CDR2 are MDHEN and SYDVKM. V gave up 2 bases and J gave up 4 bases, with 13 bases separating them. The chain's CDR3 is CASSLGRYGPDTQYF. The CDR3, as DNA: TGTGCCAGCAGTTTAGGACGTTATGGGCCAGATACGCAGTATTTT.

This chain uses TRBV5-1 with TRBJ2-1; D possibly corresponds to TRBD1 (5 bases). The CDR3 extends over 15 amino acids. V lost 4 bases and J lost 9, with 20 bases in between. CDR1 SGHRS and CDR2 YFSETQ come from the germline V gene. The CDR3 DNA follows: TGCGCCAGCAGCCCAAGGACAATTAGGGAAGGTGAGCAGTTCTTC. It encodes CASSPRTIREGEQFF.

This chain links TRBV5-6 with TRBJ2-7; D is undetermined. The ends were cut back, 2 bases at V and 2 bases at J, with 14 bases in the middle. Germline V gives CDR1 SGHDT, CDR2 YYEEEE. This CDR3 contains 15 residues. The CDR3 sequence: CASSLFQARTYEQYF. The CDR3 DNA is TGTGCCAGCAGCTTATTTCAAGCTAGGACCTACGAGCAGTACTTC.

In this sample, this clone turned up a few times. This rearrangement joins TRBV10-3 to TRBJ2-7, with TRBD2 identical over 12 bases. Per germline, CDR1 ENHRY and CDR2 SYGVKD. The CDR3 sequence is 14 residues long. The J segment lost 6 bases and the V segment lost 3 bases, leaving 3 bases of the junction unmatched. The CDR3 spells CAISDRLAGVEQYF. Written as DNA, the CDR3 is TGTGCCATCAGTGATCGACTAGCGGGAGTCGAGCAGTACTTC.

The J gene is TRBJ2-5, the V gene TRBV30, with D perhaps TRBD2 (5 bases). The last part of the DNA fits TRBJ2-7 better; the J call may be wrong. This CDR3 has 13 amino acids. The V gene's germline CDR1 is GTSNPN and CDR2 SVGIG (reference sequence). Here the CDR3 DNA reads TGTGCCTGGGGCCTGGAGCGGACCTACGAGCAGTACTTC. Its protein is CAWGLERTYEQYF.